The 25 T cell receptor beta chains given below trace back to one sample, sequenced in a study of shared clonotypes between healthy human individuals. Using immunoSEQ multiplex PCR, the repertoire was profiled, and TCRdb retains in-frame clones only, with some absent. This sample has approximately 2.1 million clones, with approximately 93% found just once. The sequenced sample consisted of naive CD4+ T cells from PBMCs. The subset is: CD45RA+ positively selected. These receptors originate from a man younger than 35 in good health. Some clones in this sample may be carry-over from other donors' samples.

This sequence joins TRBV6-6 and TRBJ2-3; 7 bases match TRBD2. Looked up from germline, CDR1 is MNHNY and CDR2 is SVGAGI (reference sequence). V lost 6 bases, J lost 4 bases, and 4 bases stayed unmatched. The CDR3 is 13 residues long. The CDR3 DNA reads TGTGCCAGCAGGAGCGGGACCGCAGATACGCAGTATTTT. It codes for CASRSGTADTQYF.

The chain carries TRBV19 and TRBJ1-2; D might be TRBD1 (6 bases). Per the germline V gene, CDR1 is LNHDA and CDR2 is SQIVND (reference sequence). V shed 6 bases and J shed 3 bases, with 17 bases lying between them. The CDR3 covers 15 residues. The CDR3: CASRPGAGDDYGYTF. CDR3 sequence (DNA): TGTGCCAGTAGACCGGGGGCAGGGGATGACTATGGCTACACCTTC.

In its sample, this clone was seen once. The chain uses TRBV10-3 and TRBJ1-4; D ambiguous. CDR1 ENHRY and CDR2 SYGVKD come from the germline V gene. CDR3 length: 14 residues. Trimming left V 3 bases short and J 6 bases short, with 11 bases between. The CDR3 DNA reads TGTGCCATCAGTGATGACGGGCCGGATGAAAAACTGTTTTTT. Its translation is CAISDDGPDEKLFF.

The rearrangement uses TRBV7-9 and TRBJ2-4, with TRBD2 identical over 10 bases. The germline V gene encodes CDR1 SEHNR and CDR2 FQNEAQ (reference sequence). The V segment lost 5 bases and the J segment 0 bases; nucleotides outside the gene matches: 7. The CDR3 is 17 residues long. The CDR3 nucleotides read TGTGCCAGCAGCCCTCGGACTAGCGGCCTAGCCAAAAACATTCAGTACTTC. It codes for CASSPRTSGLAKNIQYF.

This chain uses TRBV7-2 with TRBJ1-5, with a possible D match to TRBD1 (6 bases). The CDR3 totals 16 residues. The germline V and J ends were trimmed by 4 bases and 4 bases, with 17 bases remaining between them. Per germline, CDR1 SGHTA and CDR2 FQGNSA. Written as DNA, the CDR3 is TGTGCCAGCAGCTCAGGGGAGGGCAGGCTTAATCAGCCCCAGCATTTT. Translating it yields CASSSGEGRLNQPQHF.

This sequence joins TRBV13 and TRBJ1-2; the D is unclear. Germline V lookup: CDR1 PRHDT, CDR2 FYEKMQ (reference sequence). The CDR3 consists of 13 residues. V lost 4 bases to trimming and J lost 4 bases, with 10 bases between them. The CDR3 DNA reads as TGTGCCAGCAGCTCCCCCGTCCTCTATGGCTACACCTTC. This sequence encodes CASSSPVLYGYTF. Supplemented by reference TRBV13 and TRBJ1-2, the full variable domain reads AAGVIQSPRHLIKEKRETATLKCYPIPRHDTVYWYQQGPGQDPQFLISFYEKMQSDKGSIPDRFSAQQFSDYHSELNMSSLELGDSALYFCASSSPVLYGYTFGSGTRLTVV.

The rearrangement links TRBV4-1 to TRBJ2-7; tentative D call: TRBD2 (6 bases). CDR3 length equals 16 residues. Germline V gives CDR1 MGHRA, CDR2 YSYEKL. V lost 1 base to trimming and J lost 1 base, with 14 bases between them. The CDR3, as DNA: TGCGCCAGCAGCCAAGCTACATCTAGCGCTTCCTACGAGCAGTACTTC. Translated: CASSQATSSASYEQYF.

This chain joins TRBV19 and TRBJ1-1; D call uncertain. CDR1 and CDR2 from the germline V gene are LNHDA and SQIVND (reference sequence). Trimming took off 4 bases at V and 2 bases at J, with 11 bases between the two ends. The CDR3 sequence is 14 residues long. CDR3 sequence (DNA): TGTGCCAGTAGTAGTGTCGGGAGTAACACTGAAGCTTTCTTT. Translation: CASSSVGSNTEAFF.

CDR3 DNA: TGTGCCAGCAGCAAGATATTCTCACGTGGACCGAACACCGGGGAGCTGTTTTTT. The encoded protein is CASSKIFSRGPNTGELFF. V usage is TRBV7-9 and J usage is TRBJ2-2; D is unclear. CDR3 length: 18 amino acids. Germline V gives CDR1 SEHNR, CDR2 FQNEAQ (reference sequence). Trimming removed 5 bases at V and 0 bases at J, with 19 bases between.

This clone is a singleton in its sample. The DNA of the CDR3 is TGTGCCTGGAAGTCGGAGGGGGAGACCCAGTACTTC. Translated, it gives CAWKSEGETQYF. The V and J genes are TRBV30 and TRBJ2-5; tentative D call: TRBD2 (6 bases). The ends were cut back, 4 bases at V and 5 bases at J, with 11 bases in the middle. CDR1 GTSNPN and CDR2 SVGIG come from the germline V gene (reference sequence). CDR3 length: 12 residues.

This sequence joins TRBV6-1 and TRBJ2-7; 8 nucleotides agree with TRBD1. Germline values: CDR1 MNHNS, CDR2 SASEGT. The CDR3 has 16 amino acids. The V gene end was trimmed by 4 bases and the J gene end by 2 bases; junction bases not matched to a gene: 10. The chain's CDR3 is CASSVDRGTGAYEQYF. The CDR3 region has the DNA TGTGCCAGCAGTGTTGATCGCGGGACAGGAGCCTACGAGCAGTACTTC.

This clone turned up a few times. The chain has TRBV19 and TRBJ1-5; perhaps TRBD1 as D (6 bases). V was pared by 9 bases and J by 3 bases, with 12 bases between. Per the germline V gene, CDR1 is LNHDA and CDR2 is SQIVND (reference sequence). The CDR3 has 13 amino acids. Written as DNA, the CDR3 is TGTGCCAGCAGGGGAGATTTCAATCAGCCCCAGCATTTT. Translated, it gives CASRGDFNQPQHF.

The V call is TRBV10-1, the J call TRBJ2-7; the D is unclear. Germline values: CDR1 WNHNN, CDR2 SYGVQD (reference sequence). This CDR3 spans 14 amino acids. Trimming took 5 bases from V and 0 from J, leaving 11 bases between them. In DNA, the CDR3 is TGCGCCAGCAGTCCTACCCCCAGCTCCTACGAGCAGTACTTC. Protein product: CASSPTPSSYEQYF.

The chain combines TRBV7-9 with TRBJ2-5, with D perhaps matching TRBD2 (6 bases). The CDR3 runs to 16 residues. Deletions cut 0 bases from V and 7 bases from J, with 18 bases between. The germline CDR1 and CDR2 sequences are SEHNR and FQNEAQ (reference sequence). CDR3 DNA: TGTGCCAGCAGCTTAGCCCTCGGAAGCGGGCGAGGGACCCAGTACTTC. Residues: CASSLALGSGRGTQYF. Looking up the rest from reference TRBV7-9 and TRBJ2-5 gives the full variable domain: DTGVSQNPRHKITKRGQNVTFRCDPISEHNRLYWYRQTLGQGPEFLTYFQNEAQLEKSRLLSDRFSAERPKGSFSTLEIQRTEQGDSAMYLCASSLALGSGRGTQYFGPGTRLLVL.

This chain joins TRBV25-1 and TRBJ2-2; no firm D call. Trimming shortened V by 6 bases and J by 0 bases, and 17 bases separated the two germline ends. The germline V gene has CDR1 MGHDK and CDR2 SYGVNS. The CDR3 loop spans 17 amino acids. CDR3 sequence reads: CASSPVSYIANTGELFF. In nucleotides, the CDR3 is TGTGCCAGCAGCCCCGTGTCCTACATCGCGAACACCGGGGAGCTGTTTTTT.

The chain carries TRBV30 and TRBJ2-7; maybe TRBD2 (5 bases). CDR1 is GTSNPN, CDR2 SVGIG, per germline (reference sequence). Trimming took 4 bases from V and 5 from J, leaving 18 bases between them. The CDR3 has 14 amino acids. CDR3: CAWNEGVRSNEQYF. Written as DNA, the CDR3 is TGTGCCTGGAACGAGGGAGTAAGGTCCAACGAGCAGTACTTC.

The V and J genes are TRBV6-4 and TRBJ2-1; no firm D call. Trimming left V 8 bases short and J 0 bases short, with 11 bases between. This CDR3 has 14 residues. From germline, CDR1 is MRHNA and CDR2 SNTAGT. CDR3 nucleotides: TGTGCCAGCGCAATGACGAGCTCCTACAATGAGCAGTTCTTC. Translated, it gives CASAMTSSYNEQFF.

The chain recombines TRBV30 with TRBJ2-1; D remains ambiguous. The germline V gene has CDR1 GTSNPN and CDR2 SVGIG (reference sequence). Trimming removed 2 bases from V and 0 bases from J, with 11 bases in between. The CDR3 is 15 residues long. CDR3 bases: TGTGCCTGGAGTAACAGAGTCAGCTCCTACAATGAGCAGTTCTTC. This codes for CAWSNRVSSYNEQFF.

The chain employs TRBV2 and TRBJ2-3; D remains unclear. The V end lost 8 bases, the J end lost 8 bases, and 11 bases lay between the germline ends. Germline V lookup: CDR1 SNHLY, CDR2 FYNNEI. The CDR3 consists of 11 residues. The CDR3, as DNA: TGTGCCAGCTCTTACGGGTCTACGCAGTATTTT. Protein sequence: CASSYGSTQYF.

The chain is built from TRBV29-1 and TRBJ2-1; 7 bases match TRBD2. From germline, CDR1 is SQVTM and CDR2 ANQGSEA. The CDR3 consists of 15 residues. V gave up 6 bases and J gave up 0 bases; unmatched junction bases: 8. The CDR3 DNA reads TGCAGCGTGAAAACTAGCGCCGACTCCTACAATGAGCAGTTCTTC. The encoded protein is CSVKTSADSYNEQFF.

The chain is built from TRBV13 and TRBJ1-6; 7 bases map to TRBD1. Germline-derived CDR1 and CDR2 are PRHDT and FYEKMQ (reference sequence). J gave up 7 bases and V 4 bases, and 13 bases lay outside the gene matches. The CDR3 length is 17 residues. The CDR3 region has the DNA TGTGCCAGCAGCTCCCTAAGACAGGGCCTGGGGAATTCACCCCTCCACTTT. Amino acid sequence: CASSSLRQGLGNSPLHF.

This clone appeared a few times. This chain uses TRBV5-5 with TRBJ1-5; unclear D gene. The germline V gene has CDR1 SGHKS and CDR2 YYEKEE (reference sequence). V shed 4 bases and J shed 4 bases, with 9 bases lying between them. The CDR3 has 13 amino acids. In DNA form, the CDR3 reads TGTGCCAGCAGCCCGGACGGAAATCAGCCCCAGCATTTT. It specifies CASSPDGNQPQHF. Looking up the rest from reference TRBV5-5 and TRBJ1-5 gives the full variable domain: DAGVTQSPTHLIKTRGQQVTLRCSPISGHKSVSWYQQVLGQGPQFIFQYYEKEERGRGNFPDRFSARQFPNYSSELNVNALLLGDSALYLCASSPDGNQPQHFGDGTRLSIL.

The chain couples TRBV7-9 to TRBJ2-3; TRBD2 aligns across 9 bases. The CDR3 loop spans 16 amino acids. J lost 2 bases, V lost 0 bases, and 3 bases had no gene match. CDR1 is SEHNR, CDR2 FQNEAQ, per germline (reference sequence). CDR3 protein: CASSLASGRYTDTQYF. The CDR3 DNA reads TGTGCCAGCAGCTTAGCGAGCGGGAGGTACACAGATACGCAGTATTTT.

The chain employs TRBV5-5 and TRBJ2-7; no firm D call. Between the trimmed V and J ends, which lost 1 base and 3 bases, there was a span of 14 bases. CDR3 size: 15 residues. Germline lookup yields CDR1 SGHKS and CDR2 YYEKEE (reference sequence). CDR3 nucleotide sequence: TGTGCCAGCAGCTTGATGTCTTCGGAGATCTACGAGCAGTACTTC. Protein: CASSLMSSEIYEQYF.

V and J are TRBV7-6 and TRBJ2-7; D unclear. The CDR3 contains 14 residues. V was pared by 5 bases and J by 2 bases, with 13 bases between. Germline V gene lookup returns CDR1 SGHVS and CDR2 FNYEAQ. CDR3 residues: CASSLGRAAYEQYF. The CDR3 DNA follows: TGTGCCAGCAGCCTTGGACGGGCCGCCTACGAGCAGTACTTC.